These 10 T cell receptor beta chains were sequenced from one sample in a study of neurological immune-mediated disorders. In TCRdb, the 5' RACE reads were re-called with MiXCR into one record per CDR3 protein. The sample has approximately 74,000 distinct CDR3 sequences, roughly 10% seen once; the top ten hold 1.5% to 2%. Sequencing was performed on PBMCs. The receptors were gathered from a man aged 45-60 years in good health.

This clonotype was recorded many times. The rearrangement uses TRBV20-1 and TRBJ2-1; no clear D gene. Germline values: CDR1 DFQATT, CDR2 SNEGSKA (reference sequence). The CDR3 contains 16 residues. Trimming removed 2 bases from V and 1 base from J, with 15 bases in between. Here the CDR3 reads CSARPQALGSYNEQFF. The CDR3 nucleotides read TGCAGTGCTAGACCGCAAGCGTTGGGATCCTACAATGAGCAGTTCTTC.

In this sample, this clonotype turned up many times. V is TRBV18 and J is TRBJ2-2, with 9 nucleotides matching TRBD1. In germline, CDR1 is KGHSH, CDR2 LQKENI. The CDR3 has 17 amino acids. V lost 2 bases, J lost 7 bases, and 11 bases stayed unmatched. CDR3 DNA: TGTGCCAGCTCACCATCGGCGCCAGGACAGGGGCACGGGGAGCTGTTTTTT. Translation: CASSPSAPGQGHGELFF.

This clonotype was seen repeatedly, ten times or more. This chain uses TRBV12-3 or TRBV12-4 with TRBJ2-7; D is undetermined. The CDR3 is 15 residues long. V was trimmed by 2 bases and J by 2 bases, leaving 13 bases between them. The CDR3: CASSLRRNPTYEQYF. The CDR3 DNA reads TGTGCCAGCAGTTTAAGACGGAATCCGACCTACGAGCAGTACTTC.

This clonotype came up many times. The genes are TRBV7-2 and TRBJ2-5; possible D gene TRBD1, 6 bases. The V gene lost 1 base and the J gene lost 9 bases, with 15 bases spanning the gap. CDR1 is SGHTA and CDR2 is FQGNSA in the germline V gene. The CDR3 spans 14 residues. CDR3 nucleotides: TGTGCCAGCAGCTTAGGGGGGCGGGCAGTGGCCCAGTACTTC. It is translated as CASSLGGRAVAQYF.

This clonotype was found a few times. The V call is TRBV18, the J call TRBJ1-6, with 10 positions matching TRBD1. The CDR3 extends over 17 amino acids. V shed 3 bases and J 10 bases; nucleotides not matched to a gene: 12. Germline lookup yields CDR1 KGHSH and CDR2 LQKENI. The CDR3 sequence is CASSPQRPGQGYSPLHF. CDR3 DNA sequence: TGTGCCAGCTCACCCCAGCGACCGGGACAGGGGTACTCACCCCTCCACTTT.

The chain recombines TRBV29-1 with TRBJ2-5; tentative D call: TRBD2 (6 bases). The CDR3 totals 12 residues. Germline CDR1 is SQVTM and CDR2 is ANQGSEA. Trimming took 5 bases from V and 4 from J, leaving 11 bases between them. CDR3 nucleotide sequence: TGCAGCGTTCGGGACTTCATAGAGACCCAGTACTTC. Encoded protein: CSVRDFIETQYF. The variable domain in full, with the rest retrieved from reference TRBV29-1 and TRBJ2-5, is SAVISQKPSRDICQRGTSLTIQCQVDSQVTMMFWYRQQPGQSLTLIATANQGSEATYESGFVIDKFPISRPNLTFSTLTVSNMSPEDSSIYLCSVRDFIETQYFGPGTRLLVL.

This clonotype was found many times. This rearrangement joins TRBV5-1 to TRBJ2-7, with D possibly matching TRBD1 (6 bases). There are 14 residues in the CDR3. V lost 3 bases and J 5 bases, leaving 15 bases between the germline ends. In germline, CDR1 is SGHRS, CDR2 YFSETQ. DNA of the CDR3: TGCGCCAGCAGCTCCCAACAGGGTAGGAACGAGCAGTACTTC. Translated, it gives CASSSQQGRNEQYF.

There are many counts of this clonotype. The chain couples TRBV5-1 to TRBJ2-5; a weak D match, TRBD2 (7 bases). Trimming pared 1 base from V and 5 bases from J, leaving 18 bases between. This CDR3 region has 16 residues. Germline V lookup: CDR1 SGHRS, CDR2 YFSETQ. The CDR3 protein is CASSLTRGPAGETQYF. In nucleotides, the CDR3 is TGCGCCAGCAGCTTGACGCGGGGGCCCGCAGGGGAGACCCAGTACTTC.

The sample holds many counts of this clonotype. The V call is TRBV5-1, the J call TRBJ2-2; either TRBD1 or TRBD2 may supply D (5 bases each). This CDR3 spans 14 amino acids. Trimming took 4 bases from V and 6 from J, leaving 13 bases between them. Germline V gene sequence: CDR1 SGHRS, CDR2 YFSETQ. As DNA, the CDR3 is TGCGCCAGCAGCCCCGGGGACCGCCCCGGGGAGCTGTTTTTT. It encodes CASSPGDRPGELFF.

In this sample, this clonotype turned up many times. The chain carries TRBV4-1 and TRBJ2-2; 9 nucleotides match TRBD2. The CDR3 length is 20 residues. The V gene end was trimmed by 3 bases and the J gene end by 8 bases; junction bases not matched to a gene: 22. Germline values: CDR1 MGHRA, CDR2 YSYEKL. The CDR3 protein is CASSHDGARLLAGGGGELFF. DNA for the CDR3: TGCGCCAGCAGCCATGATGGGGCCCGGTTACTAGCGGGCGGGGGTGGGGAGCTGTTTTTT.